This T cell receptor (beta chain) was documented in a study of T-cell reconstitution after alpha-beta-depleted transplantation in children. Study-level points and caveats: High day-60 TCRbeta diversity in some patients came from surviving recipient T cells and thymic progenitors. It was newly produced T cells that mostly accounted for T-cell counts and diversity one year after transplant. Several hundred graft clones that had expanded were reportedly the source of alpha-beta T cells about two months after transplant.

Unique molecular identifiers were incorporated during preparation of the TCRbeta library. In TCRdb, the PCR reads were re-called with MiXCR into one record per CDR3 protein. The sample has around 300,000 distinct CDR3 sequences; around 10% are singletons. This clonotype was picked up many times. Antigen unknown. The material sequenced was PBMCs, taken before TCRalphabeta/CD19-depleted stem cell transplant. The source is a boy in the first two years of life with acute myeloid leukemia, due to receive a stem cell transplant.

The CDR3 sequence: CASSLGGTNEQFF. The CDR3 DNA reads as TGCGCCAGCAGCTTGGGTGGAACTAATGAGCAGTTCTTC. The V and J genes are TRBV5-1 and TRBJ2-1; no clear D. The germline V and J ends were trimmed by 0 bases and 7 bases, with 8 bases remaining between them. CDR3 length equals 13 residues. Germline V gene lookup returns CDR1 SGHRS and CDR2 YFSETQ.